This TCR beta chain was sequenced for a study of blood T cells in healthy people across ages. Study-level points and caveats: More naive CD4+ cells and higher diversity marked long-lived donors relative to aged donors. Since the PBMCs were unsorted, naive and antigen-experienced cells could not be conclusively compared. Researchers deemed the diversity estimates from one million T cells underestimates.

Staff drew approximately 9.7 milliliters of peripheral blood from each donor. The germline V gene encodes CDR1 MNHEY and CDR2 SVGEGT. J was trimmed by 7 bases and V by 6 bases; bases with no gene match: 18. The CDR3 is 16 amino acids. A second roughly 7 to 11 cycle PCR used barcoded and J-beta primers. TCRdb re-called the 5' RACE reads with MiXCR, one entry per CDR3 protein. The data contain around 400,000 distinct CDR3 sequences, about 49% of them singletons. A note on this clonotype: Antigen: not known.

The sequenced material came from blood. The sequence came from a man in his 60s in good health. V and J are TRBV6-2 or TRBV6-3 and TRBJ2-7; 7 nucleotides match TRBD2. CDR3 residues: CASSPVRVAGAGEQYF. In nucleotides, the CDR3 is TGTGCCAGCAGCCCCGTTCGGGTCGCGGGAGCGGGTGAGCAGTACTTC.